This TCR beta chain is from a study of blood T cell repertoires in COVID-19. This clone has only a few counts. This CDR3 is built from 16 residues. The V gene's germline CDR1 is SQVTM and CDR2 ANQGSEA. The ends were cut back, 4 bases at V and 0 bases at J, with 16 bases in the middle. Methods used by the authors: Nucleated cell counts were estimated from reference gene primer amplification. TCRdb keeps only in-frame clones here, not all; method: immunoSEQ multiplex PCR. The D gene and trimming were derived from the DNA, and the V and J assignments and clone size from that table. Found here are 120,000 or so clones, roughly 69% of them singletons; the top ten hold roughly 2%.

This sequence joins TRBV29-1 and TRBJ1-3; TRBD1 might be the D (5 bases). Sequenced sample: peripheral blood. The source is a woman between 70 and 85 years old with acute or convalescent COVID-19. The CDR3 DNA reads TGCAGCGTTGTTACACCCCCACAGGTCTCTGGAAACACCATATATTTT. The encoded protein is CSVVTPPQVSGNTIYF.